Listed below are T cell receptor beta chains from one sample, sequenced in a study of early T cells in non-severe SARS-CoV-2 infection. TCRdb re-analysed the 5' RACE reads in MiXCR, keeping a single row per CDR3 protein. The table has tens of thousands of distinct CDR3 sequences, 10% seen once; the top ten hold around 15%. The material was whole blood, obtained at baseline. Source of these receptors: an adult who was a healthcare worker with PCR-confirmed SARS-CoV-2 infection or an uninfected control (not recorded which). The CDR3 runs from the conserved cysteine through the conserved F or W. A D gene is named only where the DNA matches it firmly. Clone sizes are given selectively: once, few, many, or a class where the clone is expanded.

cdr3_aa: CAVSGVSGELFF
cdr3_nt: TGTGCCGTCTCGGGCGTCTCCGGGGAGCTGTTTTTT
d_call: NA
clone_size: many
v_call: TRBV28
j_call: TRBJ2-2

cdr3_aa: CASSPTRWYFQETQYF
cdr3_nt: TGTGCCAGCAGCCCTACTAGGTGGTACTTTCAAGAGACCCAGTACTTC
d_call: NA
clone_size: few
v_call: TRBV14
j_call: TRBJ2-5

cdr3_aa: CASSLLGQGALGTYGYTF
cdr3_nt: TGTGCCAGCAGCTTATTGGGACAGGGGGCTCTAGGAACCTATGGCTACACCTTC
d_call: TRBD1
clone_size: few
v_call: TRBV13
j_call: TRBJ1-2

cdr3_aa: CASSLHQGSGELFF
cdr3_nt: TGTGCCAGCAGCTTACATCAGGGCTCCGGGGAGCTGTTTTTT
d_call: NA
clone_size: NA
v_call: TRBV7-3
j_call: TRBJ2-2

cdr3_aa: CASPGQGADEQYF
cdr3_nt: TGTGCCAGCCCGGGACAGGGGGCCGACGAGCAGTACTTC
d_call: TRBD1
clone_size: many
v_call: TRBV19
j_call: TRBJ2-7

cdr3_aa: CADTGFGPFEGANTGELFF
cdr3_nt: TGTGCCGACACCGGATTCGGGCCCTTCGAAGGGGCGAACACCGGGGAGCTGTTTTTT
d_call: NA
clone_size: NA
v_call: TRBV28
j_call: TRBJ2-2

cdr3_aa: CASRGPFSYNEQFF
cdr3_nt: TGTGCCAGCAGGGGTCCATTCTCCTACAATGAGCAGTTCTTC
d_call: NA
clone_size: NA
v_call: TRBV28
j_call: TRBJ2-1

cdr3_aa: CASSSPRGRTSGKDTQYF
cdr3_nt: TGTGCCAGCAGTTCCCCTAGGGGGAGGACTAGCGGGAAGGATACGCAGTATTTT
d_call: TRBD2
clone_size: NA
v_call: TRBV28
j_call: TRBJ2-3

cdr3_aa: CASSFPGWNEKLFF
cdr3_nt: TGTGCCAGCAGTTTCCCGGGGTGGAATGAAAAACTGTTTTTT
d_call: NA
clone_size: NA
v_call: TRBV28
j_call: TRBJ1-4

cdr3_aa: CASSSITNEKLFF
cdr3_nt: TGTGCCAGCAGTTCGATCACAAATGAAAAACTGTTTTTT
d_call: NA
clone_size: NA
v_call: TRBV27
j_call: TRBJ1-4

cdr3_aa: CSVVPDRRDTGELFF
cdr3_nt: TGCAGCGTTGTCCCGGATAGAAGAGACACCGGGGAGCTGTTTTTT
d_call: NA
clone_size: few
v_call: TRBV29-1
j_call: TRBJ2-2

cdr3_aa: CASSLGGTNTGELFF
cdr3_nt: TGTGCCAGCAGCTTAGGCGGGACTAACACCGGGGAGCTGTTTTTT
d_call: NA
clone_size: few
v_call: TRBV7-2
j_call: TRBJ2-2

cdr3_aa: CATAGGSDEQYF
cdr3_nt: TGTGCCACAGCAGGGGGTTCAGACGAGCAGTACTTC
d_call: TRBD1
clone_size: NA
v_call: TRBV28
j_call: TRBJ2-7

cdr3_aa: CATSRDLGDTEAFF
cdr3_nt: TGTGCCACCAGCAGAGATCTCGGGGACACTGAAGCTTTCTTT
d_call: NA
clone_size: NA
v_call: TRBV15
j_call: TRBJ1-1

cdr3_aa: CASSLSGTAWSF
cdr3_nt: TGTGCCAGCAGCTTATCGGGGACAGCCTGGTCCTTC
d_call: TRBD1
clone_size: few
v_call: TRBV11-2
j_call: TRBJ2-1

cdr3_aa: CSVIPGPTEAFF
cdr3_nt: TGCAGCGTTATCCCAGGTCCCACTGAAGCTTTCTTT
d_call: NA
clone_size: few
v_call: TRBV29-1
j_call: TRBJ1-1

cdr3_aa: CASSLDGGLETQYF
cdr3_nt: TGTGCCAGCAGCTTAGATGGGGGGCTGGAGACCCAGTACTTC
d_call: NA
clone_size: NA
v_call: TRBV7-2
j_call: TRBJ2-5

cdr3_aa: CASSLFISALHF
cdr3_nt: TGTGCCAGCAGCTTATTCATATCAGCCCTCCACTTT
d_call: NA
clone_size: many
v_call: TRBV7-2
j_call: TRBJ1-6